The 17 T cell receptor beta chains given below trace back to one sample, sequenced in a study of T-cell memory formation after mild COVID-19. MiXCR, run by TCRdb on the 5' RACE reads, gives a single entry per CDR3 protein. The table includes a few hundred thousand distinct CDR3 sequences, just under 20% detected once. The specimen sequenced was PBMCs or a T cell subset sorted from them (not recorded which). The receptors originated from a young man who had mild COVID-19 (a few samples of this study predate the infection). Cell type and time point are not known.

This clonotype was counted between two and nine times. The chain couples TRBV12-5 to TRBJ1-1, with D maybe TRBD1 (6 bases). The CDR3 has 14 residues. V lost 7 bases and J lost 0, with 12 bases in between. CDR1 and CDR2 from the germline V gene are LGHNT and FRNRAP. The chain's CDR3 is CASADRTLNTEAFF. CDR3 sequence (DNA): TGTGCTAGTGCCGACAGGACCCTGAACACTGAAGCTTTCTTT.

This clonotype was seen more than once but under ten times. The J gene is TRBJ1-5, the V gene TRBV24-1; possible D gene TRBD1, 5 bases. CDR1 is KGHDR, CDR2 SFDVKD, per germline. This CDR3 has 15 residues. Between the trimmed V and J ends, which lost 2 bases and 5 bases, there was a span of 12 bases. The CDR3 DNA follows: TGTGCCACCAGTGATTCGGCCAGGGAGGATCAGCCCCAGCATTTT. This gives the protein CATSDSAREDQPQHF.

This clonotype was counted ten times or more. The chain carries TRBV12-3 or TRBV12-4 and TRBJ2-7; D is possibly TRBD1 or TRBD2 (5 bases each). V was cut by 3 bases and J by 3 bases, with 12 bases left in between. The length of the CDR3 is 14 residues. The CDR3 reads CASSLGQLGYEQYF. The CDR3 DNA follows: TGTGCCAGCAGTTTGGGGCAACTAGGCTACGAGCAGTACTTC.

This sequence joins TRBV6-2 or TRBV6-3 and TRBJ1-5; no reliable D call. This CDR3 comprises 14 residues. CDR1 MNHEY and CDR2 SVGEGT come from the germline V gene. Trimming took 2 bases from V and 9 from J, leaving 14 bases between them. CDR3 in amino acids: CASSYKAERRPQHF. The CDR3 DNA reads as TGTGCCAGCAGTTACAAGGCCGAAAGACGGCCCCAGCATTTT.

This clonotype was detected only a few times. The rearrangement joins TRBV6-1 to TRBJ2-1, with D unresolved. Trimming removed 4 bases at V and 8 bases at J, with 12 bases between. From germline, CDR1 is MNHNS and CDR2 SASEGT. CDR3 size: 13 residues. CDR3 nucleotide sequence: TGTGCCAGCAGTGGGTGGTTTGGCGATGAGCAGTTCTTC. Residues: CASSGWFGDEQFF.

This clonotype was observed a few times. The genes are TRBV7-2 and TRBJ1-2; 7 bases line up with TRBD1. Germline-derived CDR1 and CDR2 are SGHTA and FQGNSA. The CDR3 has 13 amino acids. V lost 4 bases and J lost 5; bases outside the gene matches: 4. The CDR3 nucleotides are TGTGCCAGCAGCTCACAGGGGTTTTATGGCTACACCTTC. This translates into CASSSQGFYGYTF.

The chain is built from TRBV12-3 or TRBV12-4 and TRBJ2-3; 7 bases are a match to TRBD2. The junction had 12 bases not matched to a gene; V was cut back by 6 bases and J by 3 bases. This CDR3 has 16 residues. The CDR3 bases are TGTGCCAGCAGCCCGAATGGCGGGGGTGGGACAGATACGCAGTATTTT. This sequence encodes CASSPNGGGGTDTQYF.

The chain carries TRBV5-1 and TRBJ2-1, with 12 bases fitting TRBD2. Germline V gene lookup returns CDR1 SGHRS and CDR2 YFSETQ. The V gene end was trimmed by 5 bases and the J gene end by 1 base; junction bases not matched to a gene: 7. The CDR3 runs to 17 residues. The CDR3 spells CASRSSGGAQSYNEQFF. CDR3 coding DNA: TGCGCCAGCAGGTCTAGCGGGGGGGCCCAGTCCTACAATGAGCAGTTCTTC.

DNA for the CDR3: TGTGCCAGCAGCTTAGATTCCGGGGATCAGCCCCAGCATTTT. Translated: CASSLDSGDQPQHF. The chain has TRBV7-8 and TRBJ1-5; no clear D gene. The CDR3 sequence is 14 residues long. CDR1 is SGHVS and CDR2 is FQNEAQ in the germline V gene. The ends were cut back, 1 base at V and 5 bases at J, with 9 bases in the middle. Looking up the rest from reference TRBV7-8 and TRBJ1-5 gives the full variable domain: GAGVSQSPRYKVAKRGQDVALRCDPISGHVSLFWYQQALGQGPEFLTYFQNEAQLDKSGLPSDRFFAERPEGSVSTLKIQRTQQEDSAVYLCASSLDSGDQPQHFGDGTRLSIL.

CDR3 nucleotides: TGTGCCAGCAGCTTACGGGGCCCTAATCAGCCCCAGCATTTT. Its translation: CASSLRGPNQPQHF. The chain couples TRBV7-2 to TRBJ1-5, with a possible D match to TRBD1 (5 bases). The V end lost 2 bases, the J end lost 4 bases, and 9 bases lay between the germline ends. The CDR3 is 14 amino acids. CDR1 and CDR2 from the germline V gene are SGHTA and FQGNSA. The whole variable domain, remainder taken from reference TRBV7-2 and TRBJ1-5, is GAGVSQSPSNKVTEKGKDVELRCDPISGHTALYWYRQSLGQGLEFLIYFQGNSAPDKSGLPSDRFSAERTGGSVSTLTIQRTQQEDSAVYLCASSLRGPNQPQHFGDGTRLSIL.

On this clonotype: The junction departs from the called germline gene at one end, perhaps through a read error. The V call is TRBV19, the J call TRBJ1-6, with D possibly TRBD1 on 5 matching bases. In germline, CDR1 is LNHDA, CDR2 SQIVND (reference sequence). CDR3 length: 15 amino acids. CDR3 sequence reads: CASSPGRLAGSPLQF. The CDR3 nucleotides are TGTGCCAGTAGCCCGGGGCGTCTAGCGGGGTCACCCCTCCAATTT.

This clonotype was seen a single time. This chain connects TRBV7-2 to TRBJ2-3, with 7 bases matching TRBD1. Germline CDR1 is SGHTA and CDR2 is FQGNSA. Unmatched junction bases numbered 6, after V lost 2 bases and J lost 4 bases. The CDR3 length is 15 residues. The CDR3 reads CASSLNLGGADTQYF. CDR3 DNA sequence: TGTGCCAGCAGCTTAAATTTAGGGGGCGCAGATACGCAGTATTTT.

The V call is TRBV20-1, the J call TRBJ2-1, with D possibly being TRBD2 (5 bases). This CDR3 is built from 14 residues. CDR1 DFQATT and CDR2 SNEGSKA come from the germline V gene (reference sequence). The germline V and J ends were trimmed by 0 bases and 7 bases, with 13 bases remaining between them. CDR3 nucleotide sequence: TGCAGTGCTAGAGATATGGAATCGGGGAATGAGCAGTTCTTC. Protein sequence: CSARDMESGNEQFF.

A few counts support this clonotype. This sequence joins TRBV7-9 and TRBJ2-4, with 8 bases lining up with TRBD1. Germline V gene sequence: CDR1 SEHNR, CDR2 FQNEAQ (reference sequence). CDR3 length: 18 residues. Trimming cost V 0 bases and J 0 bases; bases outside gene matches: 7. The CDR3 nucleotides read TGTGCCAGCAGCTTAGCAAGGACAGGGCCTATAGCCAAAAACATTCAGTACTTC. Residues: CASSLARTGPIAKNIQYF. Based on the CDR3 plus reference TRBV7-9 and TRBJ2-4, the full variable domain is DTGVSQNPRHKITKRGQNVTFRCDPISEHNRLYWYRQTLGQGPEFLTYFQNEAQLEKSRLLSDRFSAERPKGSFSTLEIQRTEQGDSAMYLCASSLARTGPIAKNIQYFGAGTRLSVL.

This sequence joins TRBV12-3 or TRBV12-4 and TRBJ2-1, with unresolved D. The CDR3 has 15 residues. Trimming shortened V by 5 bases and J by 4 bases, and 15 bases separated the two germline ends. CDR3 sequence reads: CASSNSGIDYNEQFF. In DNA form, the CDR3 reads TGTGCCAGCAGTAACTCAGGAATAGATTACAATGAGCAGTTCTTC.

This clonotype was detected only a few times. In nucleotides, the CDR3 is TGTGCCAGCAGCGAATACCGGACAGGGCGGGGCTACACCTTC. Translation gives CASSEYRTGRGYTF. The chain uses TRBV7-2 and TRBJ1-2; 8 bases map to TRBD1. V lost 5 bases, J lost 8 bases, and 10 bases stayed unmatched. This CDR3 has 14 residues. The germline gives CDR1 SGHTA, CDR2 FQGNSA.

The chain carries TRBV5-1 and TRBJ2-2; D possibly corresponds to TRBD2 (7 bases). V lost 2 bases and J 6 bases, leaving 11 bases between the germline ends. The CDR3 spans 14 residues. Germline V CDR1 and CDR2: SGHRS, YFSETQ. The CDR3 reads CASSFAGAAGELFF. CDR3 coding DNA: TGCGCCAGCAGCTTCGCGGGGGCCGCCGGGGAGCTGTTTTTT.